The subject of this entry is one T cell receptor beta chain. The sample comes from a study of blood T cell repertoires in COVID-19. About the study: Material from acute and convalescent COVID-19 was sourced from the United States, Italy and Spain. Sources were T cells, B-cell-depleted T cells, or PBMCs; the material itself was cDNA or gDNA.

Only in-frame clones appear in the TCRdb table, and some are missing; sequencing was by immunoSEQ multiplex PCR. The table includes approximately 190,000 clones, about four fifths detected once. In germline, CDR1 is MNHEY, CDR2 SVGAGI. Trimming left V 5 bases short and J 3 bases short, with 14 bases between. This CDR3 is 14 amino acids long. This receptor was obtained from a woman aged 55-70 years with COVID-19, enrolled during active disease. The chain is built from TRBV6-5 and TRBJ2-7, with D possibly being TRBD1 (6 bases). Sequenced input: peripheral blood. CDR3 amino acids: CASSPTGPFYEQYV. CDR3 DNA sequence: TGTGCCAGCAGTCCGACAGGCCCCTTCTACGAGCAGTACGTC.